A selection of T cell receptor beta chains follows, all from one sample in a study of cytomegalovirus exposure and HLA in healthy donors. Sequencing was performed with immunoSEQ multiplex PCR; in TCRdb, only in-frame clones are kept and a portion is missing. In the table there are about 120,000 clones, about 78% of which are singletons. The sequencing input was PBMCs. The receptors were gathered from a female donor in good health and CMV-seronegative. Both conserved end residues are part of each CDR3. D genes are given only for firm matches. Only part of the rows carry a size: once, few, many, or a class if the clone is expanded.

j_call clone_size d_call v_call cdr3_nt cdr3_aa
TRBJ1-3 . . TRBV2 TGTGCCAGCAGTTTACAGACCTCTGGAAACACCATATATTTT CASSLQTSGNTIYF
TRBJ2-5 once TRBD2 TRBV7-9 TGTGCCACCACCCTCGGACTAGCGGGAGGCCGACAAGAGACCCAGTACTTC CATTLGLAGGRQETQYF
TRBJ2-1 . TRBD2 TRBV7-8 TGTGCCAGCAGCTTACGCGGGAGCAACTCCTACAATGAGCAGTTCTTC CASSLRGSNSYNEQFF
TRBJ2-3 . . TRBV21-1 TGTGCCAGCAGCAAAGCCCTCCCAGCACCCGGGAGGACAGATACGCAGTATTTT CASSKALPAPGRTDTQYF
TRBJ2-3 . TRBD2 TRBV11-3 TGTGCCAGCAGCCTCGGGACTAGCGGGTTCCAGTATTTT CASSLGTSGFQYF
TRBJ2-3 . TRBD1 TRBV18 TGTGCCAGCTCACCAAGCATAGGGGGCATAGATACGCAGTATTTT CASSPSIGGIDTQYF
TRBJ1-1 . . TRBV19 TGTGCCAGTAGTCAGGGGTGGAAAACTGAAGCTTTCTTT CASSQGWKTEAFF
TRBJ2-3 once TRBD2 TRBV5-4 TGTGCCAGCAGCGTTGCTAGCGGGGGGGGCACAGATACGCAGTATTTT CASSVASGGGTDTQYF
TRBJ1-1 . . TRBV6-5 TGTGCCAGCAGTCAGACTGTGAACACTGAAGCTTTCTTT CASSQTVNTEAFF
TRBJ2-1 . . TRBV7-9 TGTGCCAGCAGCTCCCTTGCGGCCTACAATGAGCAGTTCTTC CASSSLAAYNEQFF
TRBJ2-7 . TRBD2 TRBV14 TGTGCCAGCAGCCCACTAGCGGGGGAGAAGAGGCCCTACGAGCAGTACTTC CASSPLAGEKRPYEQYF
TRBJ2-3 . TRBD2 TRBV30 TGTGCCTGGGAACTAGCGGGAAGGCGAGATACGCAGTATTTT CAWELAGRRDTQYF
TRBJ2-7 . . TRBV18 TGTGCCAGCTCACCAGAACAGGACCCCTCCTACGAGCAGTACTTC CASSPEQDPSYEQYF
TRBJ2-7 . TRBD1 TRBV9 TGTGCCAGCAGCGACAAACTACAGGGGCCAGAGCAGTACTTC CASSDKLQGPEQYF
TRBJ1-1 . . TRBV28 TGTGCCAGCAGCCCTGGGGGGGGCTCGAGCACTGAAGCTTTCTTT CASSPGGGSSTEAFF
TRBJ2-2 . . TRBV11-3 TGTGCCAGCAGTGACATAACCATGAACACCGGGGAGCTGTTTTTT CASSDITMNTGELFF
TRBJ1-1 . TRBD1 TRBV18 TGTGCCAGCTCACCGGACAGGAGGAACACTGAAGCTTTCTTT CASSPDRRNTEAFF
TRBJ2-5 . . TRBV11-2 TGTGCCAGCAGCTCGGAAGAGACCCAGTACTTC CASSSEETQYF
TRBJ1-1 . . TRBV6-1 TGTGCCAGCAGTGACGGGTATGGCACTGAAGCTTTCTTT CASSDGYGTEAFF
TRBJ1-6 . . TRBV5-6 TGTGCCAGCAGTTCGGGGGGATCAGCCCTCCACTTT CASSSGGSALHF
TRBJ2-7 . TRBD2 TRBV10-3 TGTGCCATCAGTGGGGGGGGACTAGCGGGGGCTTACGAGCAGTACTTC CAISGGGLAGAYEQYF
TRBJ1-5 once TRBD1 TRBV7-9 TGTGCCAGCGCGACAGGGGGCGGGGGTCAGCCCCAGCATTTT CASATGGGGQPQHF
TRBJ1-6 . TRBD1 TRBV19 TGTGCCAGTAGTCCTTCTACAGGGGTCGGATCACCCCTCCACTTT CASSPSTGVGSPLHF
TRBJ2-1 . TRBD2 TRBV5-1 TGCGCCAGCAGCCCCTTGGCTAGCGGGAGGGCGCTCTACAATGAGCAGTTCTTC CASSPLASGRALYNEQFF
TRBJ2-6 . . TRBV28 TGTGCCAGCAGTCGGCTCCTGGGGGGGGCCTCCTCTGGGGCCAACGTCCTGACTTTC CASSRLLGGASSGANVLTF
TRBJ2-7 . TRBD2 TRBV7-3 TGTGCCAGCAGTCCCGCAGCGGGAGCCGGGTTCCACGAGCAGTACTTC CASSPAAGAGFHEQYF
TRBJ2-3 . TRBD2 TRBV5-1 TGCGCCAGCAGTGTTGCGGGGGGCCGAGATACGCAGTATTTT CASSVAGGRDTQYF
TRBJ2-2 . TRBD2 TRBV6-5 TGTGCCAGCAGTTCAAGATCTAGCGGGGGGGCGGAGCTGTTTTTT CASSSRSSGGAELFF
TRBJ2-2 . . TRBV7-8 TGTGCCAGCAGCTTAGCTGCAGGGGCGAACACCGGGGAGCTGTTTTTT CASSLAAGANTGELFF
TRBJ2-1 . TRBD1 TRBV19 TGTGCCAGTAGAGGGACAGGGCTCCTTGAGCAGTTCTTC CASRGTGLLEQFF
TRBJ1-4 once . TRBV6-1 TGTGCCAGCATCAGGGGAATAACAACTAATGAAAAACTGTTTTTT CASIRGITTNEKLFF
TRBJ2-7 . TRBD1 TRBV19 TGTGCCAGTAGTATAGGAGGGGGCGTAGGTCTCTACGAGCAGTACTTC CASSIGGGVGLYEQYF
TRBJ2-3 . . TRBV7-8 TGTGCCAGCAGCTCCCTCCGGGGGGCCATTGGGACAGATACGCAGTATTTT CASSSLRGAIGTDTQYF
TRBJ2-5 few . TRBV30 TGTGCCTGGAGTTCCAGGGCTACAGAGACCCAGTACTTC CAWSSRATETQYF